Presented here are 18 T cell receptor beta chains from one specimen sequenced in a study of STAT3 mutations in large granular lymphocyte leukemia. The data were produced by immunoSEQ multiplex PCR, yet TCRdb's version contains in-frame clones alone and is incomplete. The profile shows 5,000 to 8,000 clones, 57% of them singletons. Their cognate antigens are unknown. Study-wide results and limits: Every T-LGLL patient had at least one immunodominant TCRbeta clonotype.

The material sequenced was peripheral blood mononuclear cells. All receptors derive from a boy younger than 18 with T-cell large granular lymphocyte leukemia. Some clones in this sample may be carry-over from other donors' samples.

V usage is TRBV7-9 and J usage is TRBJ1-2; D call uncertain. V was clipped by 1 base and J by 3 bases, with 6 bases between them. This CDR3 is built from 13 residues. The germline gives CDR1 SEHNR, CDR2 FQNEAQ (reference sequence). In nucleotides, the CDR3 is TGTGCCAGCAGCTTAGGTGGTTACTATGGCTACACCTTC. It codes for CASSLGGYYGYTF.

The J gene is TRBJ2-1, the V gene TRBV30, with TRBD1 matching 10 bases. Germline loops: CDR1 GTSNPN, CDR2 SVGIG (reference sequence). Trimming removed 5 bases from V and 9 bases from J; junction bases left unmatched: 4. The CDR3 has 12 residues. This CDR3 reads CAWSTGGGEQFF. The CDR3 DNA sequence: TGTGCCTGGTCGACAGGGGGCGGTGAGCAGTTCTTC.

V usage is TRBV18 and J usage is TRBJ2-1, with 9 bases lining up with TRBD2. The CDR3 has 17 amino acids. CDR1 KGHSH and CDR2 LQKENI come from the germline V gene. V lost 5 bases and J lost 2; bases outside the gene matches: 10. Written as DNA, the CDR3 is TGTGCCAGCTCAGCCCCATTAGCGGGAGTGGCCTACAATGAGCAGTTCTTC. Translating gives CASSAPLAGVAYNEQFF.

J is TRBJ1-4 and V is TRBV18, with a possible D match to TRBD1 (6 bases). Trimming pared 0 bases from V and 7 bases from J, leaving 12 bases between. The CDR3 loop spans 15 amino acids. Germline CDR1 reads KGHSH; CDR2 reads LQKENI. DNA of the CDR3: TGTGCCAGCTCACCACCCAACAGGGCCGGTGAAAAACTGTTTTTT. Translation: CASSPPNRAGEKLFF.

The DNA of the CDR3 is TGTGCCAGCAGCGTAGGCGAAGAAGCCTACGAGCAGTACTTC. It yields the protein CASSVGEEAYEQYF. V usage is TRBV9 and J usage is TRBJ2-7; D gene ambiguous. V lost 0 bases, J lost 2 bases, and 9 bases lay in between. The CDR3 is 14 residues long. The V gene's germline CDR1 is SGDLS and CDR2 YYNGEE.

The chain links TRBV7-8 to TRBJ1-4; D is unresolved. The CDR3 extends over 12 amino acids. The V end was cut by 5 bases, the J end by 10 bases, with 11 bases between. The V gene's germline CDR1 is SGHVS and CDR2 FQNEAQ. The chain's CDR3 is CASSAPPGKLFF. The CDR3 DNA follows: TGTGCCAGCAGCGCCCCTCCTGGAAAACTGTTTTTT.

The rearrangement joins TRBV18 to TRBJ2-5, with 7 bases aligning to TRBD1. The CDR3 is 13 amino acids. CDR1 and CDR2 (germline): KGHSH, LQKENI. V lost 4 bases, J lost 3 bases, and 2 bases stayed unmatched. DNA for the CDR3: TGTGCCAGCTCACAGGGGGCGAAAGAGACCCAGTACTTC. Its translation: CASSQGAKETQYF.

The chain has TRBV6-5 and TRBJ1-6; unclear D gene. V lost 2 bases, J lost 3 bases, and 5 bases lay in between. The CDR3 totals 14 residues. Germline V CDR1 and CDR2: MNHEY, SVGAGI. The CDR3 here is CASSYNIYNSPLHF. The CDR3 DNA sequence: TGTGCCAGCAGTTACAACATCTATAATTCACCCCTCCACTTT.

Only a few counts were recorded for this clone. J is TRBJ2-7 and V is TRBV5-1; unclear D gene. The CDR3 totals 13 residues. Trimming shortened V by 4 bases and J by 4 bases, and 12 bases separated the two germline ends. The V gene's germline CDR1 is SGHRS and CDR2 YFSETQ. Here the CDR3 reads CASSEGISYEQYF. Here the CDR3 DNA reads TGCGCCAGCAGCGAAGGGATTTCATACGAGCAGTACTTC.

J is TRBJ2-7 and V is TRBV13; 11 bases match TRBD1. The CDR3 covers 14 residues. Per germline, CDR1 PRHDT and CDR2 FYEKMQ (reference sequence). V lost 4 bases and J lost 3; bases outside the gene matches: 2. This chain's CDR3 is CASSWGTGGYEQYF. The CDR3 region has the DNA TGTGCCAGCAGCTGGGGGACAGGGGGCTACGAGCAGTACTTC.

The chain couples TRBV5-4 to TRBJ2-7; no definite D call. Trimming cost V 4 bases and J 0 bases, with 8 bases left between them. Germline-derived CDR1 and CDR2 are SGHNT and YYREEE (reference sequence). The CDR3 sequence is 13 residues long. The CDR3 region is CASSLGSSYEQYF. As DNA, the CDR3 is TGTGCCAGCAGCCTCGGCTCCTCCTACGAGCAGTACTTC.

The chain has TRBV7-9 and TRBJ2-7; D not certain. Germline V CDR1 and CDR2: SEHNR, FQNEAQ (reference sequence). Between the trimmed V and J ends, which lost 5 bases and 0 bases, there was a span of 20 bases. This CDR3 is built from 17 residues. The DNA of the CDR3 is TGTGCCAGCAGCCAGCCGGGCCCTACCGAGAGCTCCTACGAGCAGTACTTC. Translating it yields CASSQPGPTESSYEQYF.

This clone was detected only a few times. The genes are TRBV19 and TRBJ2-5; no clear D gene. Germline CDR1 LNHDA, CDR2 SQIVND (reference sequence). V lost 3 bases and J lost 5, with 4 bases in between. The CDR3 runs 11 residues. CDR3 amino acids: CASSIAETQYF. As DNA, the CDR3 is TGTGCCAGTAGTATCGCGGAGACCCAGTACTTC.

This clone has a handful of counts. The chain is built from TRBV30 and TRBJ2-4; D unresolved. Germline V CDR1 and CDR2: GTSNPN, SVGIG (reference sequence). V shed 0 bases and J shed 7 bases, with 7 bases lying between them. The CDR3 is 12 residues long. CDR3 sequence (DNA): TGTGCCTGGAGTGTAGTGGGGAACATTCAGTACTTC. It encodes CAWSVVGNIQYF.

The chain recombines TRBV18 with TRBJ1-6; D is unclear. Germline CDR1 and CDR2: KGHSH and LQKENI. V lost 3 bases and J lost 8, with 17 bases in between. This CDR3 contains 16 residues. CDR3 in DNA: TGTGCCAGCTCACCGGACCCCCTAACTGAGTATTCACCCCTCCACTTT. It encodes CASSPDPLTEYSPLHF.

The chain links TRBV7-9 to TRBJ2-1; TRBD2 matches at 7 bases. There are 15 residues in the CDR3. After removal of 5 bases from V and 7 bases from J, the junction contained 11 bases not matched to a gene. Per the germline V gene, CDR1 is SEHNR and CDR2 is FQNEAQ (reference sequence). The DNA of the CDR3 is TGTGCCAGCAGCCTCCGGGACTACCCTCAGAATGAGCAGTTCTTC. Its protein product is CASSLRDYPQNEQFF.

This chain connects TRBV2 to TRBJ2-7; TRBD1 matches at 7 bases. The V gene's germline CDR1 is SNHLY and CDR2 FYNNEI. V lost 6 bases and J lost 0; bases outside the gene matches: 11. This CDR3 has 16 amino acids. Written as DNA, the CDR3 is TGTGCCAGCAGGACGTTCCGGGACAGTAGCTCCTACGAGCAGTACTTC. Its protein product is CASRTFRDSSSYEQYF.

This clone has only one observation. The chain has TRBV7-2 and TRBJ2-7, with TRBD2 identical over 11 bases. The CDR3 runs 16 residues. The germline CDR1 and CDR2 sequences are SGHTA and FQGNSA. J gave up 3 bases and V 6 bases, and 10 bases lay outside the gene matches. CDR3 amino acids: CASSLHSGGARYEQYF. CDR3 bases: TGTGCCAGCAGTCTCCATAGCGGGGGGGCCCGCTACGAGCAGTACTTC.